Sequencing of this T cell receptor (beta chain) was carried out in a study of CD8 T cells in ankylosing spondylitis. TCRdb re-derived calls from the 5' RACE reads in MiXCR, one entry per CDR3 protein. The table lists approximately 240,000 distinct CDR3 sequences, roughly a tenth of them singletons. The V gene lost 1 base and the J gene lost 2 bases, with 3 bases spanning the gap. The CDR3 extends over 11 amino acids. Looked up from germline, CDR1 is SQVTM and CDR2 is ANQGSEA. To note about this clonotype: Its antigen is unknown.

Broader study findings: In the blood and synovial fluid of reactive arthritis, some motif variants had been previously reported.

Sequencing was performed on blood, either unsorted or a sorted T cell fraction (not recorded which). This sequence was found in a male donor with ankylosing spondylitis or in good health (not recorded which). The V and J genes are TRBV29-1 and TRBJ2-7, with D hard to call. As DNA, the CDR3 is TGCAGCGTTGAAGGGGCCTACGAGCAGTACTTC. Amino acids: CSVEGAYEQYF.